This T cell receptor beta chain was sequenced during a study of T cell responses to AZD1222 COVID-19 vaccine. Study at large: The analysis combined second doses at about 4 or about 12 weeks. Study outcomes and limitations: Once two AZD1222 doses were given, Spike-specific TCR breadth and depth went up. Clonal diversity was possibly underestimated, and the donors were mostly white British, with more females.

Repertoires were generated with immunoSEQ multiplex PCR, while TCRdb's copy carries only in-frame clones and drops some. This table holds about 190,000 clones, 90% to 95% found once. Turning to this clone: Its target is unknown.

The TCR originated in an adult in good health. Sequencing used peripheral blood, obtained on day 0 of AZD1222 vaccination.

The DNA of the CDR3 is TGCGCCAGCAGTGAGTCGGGTGATACGCAGTATTTT. Protein product: CASSESGDTQYF. This chain connects TRBV10-1 to TRBJ2-3; D call uncertain. V lost 0 bases to trimming and J lost 6 bases, with 4 bases between them. Germline V gives CDR1 WNHNN, CDR2 SYGVQD (reference sequence). This CDR3 is 12 amino acids long.